The 18 T cell receptor beta chains given below trace back to one sample, sequenced in a study of radiotherapy plus CTLA-4 blockade in lung cancer. Here immunoSEQ multiplex PCR was the method, and the copy in TCRdb shows in-frame clones only, minus some. The sample has around 45,000 clones, 60% to 70% seen once. The starting material was peripheral blood, obtained from a patient treated with radiotherapy plus ipilimumab. These receptors were taken from a human donor with non-small cell lung cancer who had a partial response to radiotherapy plus ipilimumab.

This clone was recorded once. One end of the junction does not line up with germline, which may come from a read error. The V gene is TRBV7-7, the J gene TRBJ2-5, with 8 nucleotides matching TRBD2. Per germline, CDR1 SSHAT and CDR2 FNYEAQ (reference sequence). The CDR3 consists of 15 residues. DNA for the CDR3: TGTGCTAGCAGCTTAGGATCGACTAGCGAGGAGACCCAGTACTTC. It yields the protein CASSLGSTSEETQYF.

The V and J genes are TRBV6-1 and TRBJ2-3; TRBD1 matches at 9 bases. The CDR3 consists of 16 residues. Trimming took 4 bases from V and 3 from J; bases not matched to a gene: 8. Germline-derived CDR1 and CDR2 are MNHNS and SASEGT. CDR3 region: CASSARQGQGTDTQYF. The CDR3 nucleotides are TGTGCCAGCAGTGCGAGACAGGGACAGGGTACAGATACGCAGTATTTT.

The chain links TRBV2 to TRBJ1-2; 10 nucleotides match TRBD1. The CDR3 is 13 amino acids. Germline CDR1 reads SNHLY; CDR2 reads FYNNEI. V dropped 4 bases and J dropped 11; count of bases not matched to a gene: 7. The CDR3 nucleotides are TGTGCCAGCAGTGGAGGACAGGACAGGGGGTACACCTTC. It yields the protein CASSGGQDRGYTF. The whole variable domain, remainder taken from reference TRBV2 and TRBJ1-2, is EPEVTQTPSHQVTQMGQEVILRCVPISNHLYFYWYRQILGQKVEFLVSFYNNEISEKSEIFDDQFSVERPDGSNFTLKIRSTKLEDSAMYFCASSGGQDRGYTFGSGTRLTVV.

The chain is built from TRBV2 and TRBJ1-6; the D is unclear. The CDR3 is 14 amino acids. Deletions cut 3 bases from V and 6 bases from J, with 9 bases between. The germline gives CDR1 SNHLY, CDR2 FYNNEI. The CDR3 is CASSDSGFNSPLHF. The CDR3 coding sequence is TGTGCCAGCAGTGACTCCGGGTTTAATTCACCCCTCCACTTT. Together with reference TRBV2 and TRBJ1-6, the CDR3 gives the full variable domain: EPEVTQTPSHQVTQMGQEVILRCVPISNHLYFYWYRQILGQKVEFLVSFYNNEISEKSEIFDDQFSVERPDGSNFTLKIRSTKLEDSAMYFCASSDSGFNSPLHFGNGTRLTVT.

The J gene is TRBJ1-5, the V gene TRBV7-9; D may be TRBD1 (6 bases). The V gene lost 3 bases and the J gene lost 2 bases, with 14 bases spanning the gap. The CDR3 spans 16 residues. CDR1 and CDR2 (germline): SEHNR, FQNEAQ (reference sequence). DNA for the CDR3: TGTGCCAGCAGCTTTTCGGGGAAGGGGGGCAATCAGCCCCAGCATTTT. Translated, it gives CASSFSGKGGNQPQHF.

The chain joins TRBV18 to TRBJ2-5; D possibly corresponds to TRBD1 (6 bases). Germline V gene lookup returns CDR1 KGHSH and CDR2 LQKENI. The CDR3 runs to 15 residues. V lost 5 bases and J lost 4, with 17 bases in between. This chain's CDR3 is CASSRDIAQGETQYF. CDR3 nucleotide sequence: TGTGCCAGCTCAAGGGACATCGCTCAGGGAGAGACCCAGTACTTC.

This clone was picked up a small number of times. The junction does not match germline at one end; this may be a read error. This chain connects TRBV7-7 to TRBJ2-6; D unresolved. This CDR3 region has 15 residues. Germline V gene sequence: CDR1 SSHAT, CDR2 FNYEAQ (reference sequence). The CDR3 DNA reads as TGTGCTAGCAGTGAACTTGGCTCTGGGGCCAACGTCCTGACTTTC. Translating gives CASSELGSGANVLTF.

In this sample, this clone turned up once. The chain uses TRBV5-1 and TRBJ2-1; D is unclear. Germline V lookup: CDR1 SGHRS, CDR2 YFSETQ. Trimming cost V 0 bases and J 2 bases, with 15 bases left between them. The CDR3 is 17 residues long. This CDR3 reads CASSLGLTALPYNEQFF. The DNA of the CDR3 is TGCGCCAGCAGCTTGGGCTTAACAGCCCTACCCTACAATGAGCAGTTCTTC. The variable domain in full, completed from reference TRBV5-1 and TRBJ2-1, reads KAGVTQTPRYLIKTRGQQVTLSCSPISGHRSVSWYQQTPGQGLQFLFEYFSETQRNKGNFPGRFSGRQFSNSRSEMNVSTLELGDSALYLCASSLGLTALPYNEQFFGPGTRLTVL.

There are a few counts of this clone. The V gene is TRBV9, the J gene TRBJ2-7, with 10 bases identical to TRBD2. Germline V gene lookup returns CDR1 SGDLS and CDR2 YYNGEE. The CDR3 is made up of 15 amino acids. The V and J ends lost 4 bases and 2 bases, in that order; junction bases with no gene match: 6. The CDR3 loop reads CASSLTAGGPYEQYF. The CDR3 DNA reads TGTGCCAGCAGCCTGACAGCGGGAGGGCCCTACGAGCAGTACTTC.

In this sample, this clone turned up a few times. V usage is TRBV7-2 and J usage is TRBJ2-5, with 10 bases that match TRBD2. CDR3 length: 17 amino acids. The V gene end was trimmed by 5 bases and the J gene end by 0 bases; junction bases not matched to a gene: 9. Germline CDR1 reads SGHTA; CDR2 reads FQGNSA. In DNA form, the CDR3 reads TGTGCCAGCAGCCAAGCTCTAGCGGGGGTGTACCAAGAGACCCAGTACTTC. Translating gives CASSQALAGVYQETQYF.

The chain employs TRBV30 and TRBJ2-7; D may be TRBD1 (5 bases). The germline V and J ends were trimmed by 2 bases and 2 bases, with 13 bases remaining between them. The CDR3 extends over 14 amino acids. Germline values: CDR1 GTSNPN, CDR2 SVGIG (reference sequence). The chain's CDR3 is CAWSPGLGTYEQYF. The CDR3 nucleotides are TGTGCCTGGAGTCCAGGGTTGGGTACCTACGAGCAGTACTTC.

The chain employs TRBV6-6 and TRBJ1-4; D gene unclear. The germline gives CDR1 MNHNY, CDR2 SVGAGI (reference sequence). Trimming shortened V by 5 bases and J by 4 bases, and 14 bases separated the two germline ends. The CDR3 loop spans 15 amino acids. The CDR3 bases are TGTGCCAGCAGTCCCTTCGGGGTTCATAATGAAAAACTGTTTTTT. Translated: CASSPFGVHNEKLFF.

This rearrangement joins TRBV6-1 to TRBJ1-2; D may be TRBD1 (5 bases). V was trimmed by 6 bases and J by 3 bases, leaving 8 bases between them. In germline, CDR1 is MNHNS, CDR2 SASEGT. The CDR3 has 12 amino acids. The CDR3 DNA follows: TGTGCCAGCAGACAGGAAGACTATGGCTACACCTTC. Its translation: CASRQEDYGYTF.

This clone has only a few counts. J is TRBJ1-4 and V is TRBV14; possible D gene TRBD1, 5 bases. Germline lookup yields CDR1 SGHDN and CDR2 FVKESK. CDR3 length: 15 residues. V lost 1 base, J lost 8 bases, and 14 bases lay in between. DNA of the CDR3: TGTGCCAGCAGCCAAGCCGCAGGGTTAGGGGAAAAACTGTTTTTT. It codes for CASSQAAGLGEKLFF.

Only a few counts were recorded for this clone. The chain combines TRBV7-8 with TRBJ1-1, with TRBD1 matching 7 bases. The J segment lost 3 bases and the V segment lost 0 bases, leaving 1 base of the junction unmatched. From germline, CDR1 is SGHVS and CDR2 FQNEAQ. This CDR3 is built from 14 residues. For the CDR3, the DNA is TGTGCCAGCAGCTTAGCAGGGACAGACACTGAAGCTTTCTTT. As protein: CASSLAGTDTEAFF.

The gene calls are TRBV11-2 and TRBJ2-1, with D possibly TRBD2 on 6 matching bases. CDR3 length: 14 residues. In germline, CDR1 is SGHAT, CDR2 FQNNGV. V was clipped by 4 bases and J by 7 bases, with 14 bases between them. Written as DNA, the CDR3 is TGTGCCAGCAGCTCAACCGGAGGGGTAAATGAGCAGTTCTTC. Protein product: CASSSTGGVNEQFF.

The genes are TRBV6-1 and TRBJ1-2; D is ambiguous. The CDR3 runs 12 residues. Germline V CDR1 and CDR2: MNHNS, SASEGT. Trimming cost V 2 bases and J 8 bases, with 9 bases left between them. The CDR3 DNA follows: TGTGCCAGCAGTGAACGAGGGAACGGCTACACCTTC. This sequence encodes CASSERGNGYTF.

The chain links TRBV18 to TRBJ2-4, with TRBD1 identical over 10 bases. The CDR3 covers 16 residues. The junction had 10 bases not matched to a gene; V was cut back by 3 bases and J by 8 bases. CDR1 is KGHSH and CDR2 is LQKENI in the germline V gene. The CDR3 protein is CASSPTPWGTGDIQYF. CDR3 DNA: TGTGCCAGCTCACCCACCCCCTGGGGGACAGGGGACATTCAGTACTTC.